This TCR beta chain was captured by sequencing in a study of shared clonotypes between healthy human individuals. Study context: Donor ages ranged 18 to 49 years: a couple of women, a few men.

CD45RA-negative memory and CD45RA+ naive subsets were split from the CD4+ cells. Looked up from germline, CDR1 is MRHNA and CDR2 is SNTAGT. V shed 4 bases and J shed 5 bases, with 11 bases lying between them. This CDR3 comprises 14 residues. Sequenced by immunoSEQ multiplex PCR; TCRdb stores in-frame clones only, minus some. The sample has approximately 2,000,000 clones; less than 95% are singletons. This sequence originates from a man younger than 35 in good health. Some clones in this sample may be carry-over from other donors' samples. This chain uses TRBV6-4 with TRBJ2-2, with D uncertain. Sequencing input: naive CD4+ T cells from PBMCs. Subset noted: CD45RA+ positively selected. CDR3 nucleotide sequence: TGTGCCAGCAGTGCCTCTCACACGACCGGGGAGCTGTTTTTT. This sequence encodes CASSASHTTGELFF.